The 19 T cell receptor beta chains below were found in one sample sequenced in a study of T cells in Graves' hyperthyroidism and ophthalmopathy. The source material, RNA transcripts, was used to amplify TCR beta CDR3 regions. TCR CDR3 underwent first-round RT-PCR with the HTBI primer set. Each CDR3 protein is one row after TCRdb ran MiXCR on the multiplex PCR reads. The sample comprises about 540,000 distinct CDR3 sequences, 40% to 55% of which are singletons, and around 7.7% rests with the top ten. Sequencing was carried out using peripheral blood or thyroid tissue (not recorded which). The receptor set was obtained from a woman under 30 with Graves' hyperthyroidism.

This chain uses TRBV7-2 with TRBJ2-7; the D call may be TRBD1 or TRBD2 (5 bases each). CDR1 and CDR2 (germline): SGHTA, FQGNSA. The length of the CDR3 is 13 residues. Trimming left V 8 bases short and J 9 bases short, with 20 bases between. The CDR3 DNA reads as TGTGCCAGCTCCCCCTCGGGGCGACCATGGCAGTACTTC. It yields the protein CASSPSGRPWQYF.

This clonotype was detected ten times or more. CDR3 DNA: TGTGCCAGCAGTCAGGCGGGGAGGGGGCATGGCTACACCTTC. Translating gives CASSQAGRGHGYTF. The chain recombines TRBV7-9 with TRBJ1-2, with 7 bases that match TRBD1. This CDR3 has 14 amino acids. Trimming at V came to 6 bases and at J to 6 bases, leaving 10 bases not matched to a gene. Germline V CDR1 and CDR2: SEHNR, FQNEAQ (reference sequence).

This rearrangement joins TRBV2 to TRBJ2-7, with a weak D call TRBD2 (5 bases). V was shortened by 2 bases and J by 0 bases, with 8 bases between the two germline ends. This CDR3 spans 14 amino acids. The germline gives CDR1 SNHLY, CDR2 FYNNEI. The CDR3 protein is CASSETRDSYEQYF. The CDR3 region has the DNA TGTGCCAGCAGTGAAACGAGGGACTCCTACGAGCAGTACTTC.

In regard to this clonotype: The junction does not match germline at one end; this may be a read error. The chain employs TRBV5-1 and TRBJ1-1; D call uncertain. Per germline, CDR1 SGHRS and CDR2 YFSETQ. The CDR3 is 13 amino acids. In DNA, the CDR3 is TGTGCCAGCAGCAAAACTCCGGGTACTGAAGCTTTCTTT. It yields the protein CASSKTPGTEAFF. Full variable domain (rest looked up from reference TRBV5-1 and TRBJ1-1): KAGVTQTPRYLIKTRGQQVTLSCSPISGHRSVSWYQQTPGQGLQFLFEYFSETQRNKGNFPGRFSGRQFSNSRSEMNVSTLELGDSALYLCASSKTPGTEAFFGQGTRLTVV.

This clonotype is deemed medium-sized (0.01 to 0.1%). The CDR3 loop reads CASSPGQGYSHGYTF. The CDR3 region has the DNA TGTGCCAGCAGCCCGGGACAGGGTTATTCGCATGGCTACACCTTC. The rearrangement joins TRBV5-8 to TRBJ1-2; TRBD1 matches at 9 bases. Trimming removed 4 bases from V and 6 bases from J; junction bases left unmatched: 10. This CDR3 spans 15 amino acids. Germline-derived CDR1 and CDR2 are SGHTS and YDEGEE. Together with reference TRBV5-8 and TRBJ1-2, the CDR3 gives the full variable domain: EAGVTQSPTHLIKTRGQQATLRCSPISGHTSVYWYQQALGLGLQFLLWYDEGEERNRGNFPPRFSGRQFPNYSSELNVNALELEDSALYLCASSPGQGYSHGYTFGSGTRLTVV.

This clonotype was detected ten times or more. This sequence joins TRBV2 and TRBJ1-5; 8 bases fit TRBD1. Germline CDR1 and CDR2: SNHLY and FYNNEI. V lost 6 bases to trimming and J lost 8 bases; unmatched junction nucleotides: 9. CDR3 length: 14 residues. CDR3 sequence: CASSHGQGRKPQHF. In DNA, the CDR3 is TGTGCCAGCAGCCATGGACAGGGTCGGAAGCCCCAGCATTTT.

The chain is built from TRBV10-3 and TRBJ1-4, with D tentatively TRBD1 (5 bases). Germline CDR1 ENHRY, CDR2 SYGVKD. The CDR3 runs 15 residues. V was shortened by 4 bases and J by 6 bases, with 15 bases between the two germline ends. The CDR3 region is CAISVPGTSDEKLFF. CDR3 coding DNA: TGTGCCATCAGTGTACCCGGGACTAGCGATGAAAAACTGTTTTTT.

This clonotype was seen a handful of times. This chain joins TRBV20-1 and TRBJ2-7; 8 nucleotides line up with TRBD2. Germline CDR1 DFQATT, CDR2 SNEGSKA (reference sequence). The CDR3 is 14 amino acids. V lost 0 bases, J lost 7 bases, and 8 bases stayed unmatched. CDR3 coding DNA: TGCAGTGCTAGAGATCTGGGACTAGTGGGGGAGCAGTACTTC. Its protein product is CSARDLGLVGEQYF.

The rearrangement joins TRBV2 to TRBJ1-1; D not resolved. V lost 4 bases to trimming and J lost 2 bases, with 20 bases between them. CDR1 is SNHLY, CDR2 FYNNEI, per germline. This CDR3 is 17 amino acids long. CDR3 DNA sequence: TGTGCCAGCAGTGGCGAGACTAGCGGGAGGGCCAACACTGAAGCTTTCTTT. Translation gives CASSGETSGRANTEAFF.

This clonotype was seen repeatedly, ten times or more. The chain couples TRBV12-3 or TRBV12-4 to TRBJ2-7; D is possibly TRBD1 (6 bases). The CDR3 consists of 14 residues. Trimming took 3 bases from V and 0 from J, leaving 9 bases between them. CDR3 DNA sequence: TGTGCCAGCAGTTTCGGACAGCACTCCTACGAGCAGTACTTC. Protein sequence: CASSFGQHSYEQYF.

There are many counts of this clonotype. The rearrangement links TRBV29-1 to TRBJ2-7, with TRBD1 identical over 7 bases. CDR3 length: 13 residues. Trimming at V came to 6 bases and at J to 6 bases, leaving 11 bases not matched to a gene. CDR1 SQVTM and CDR2 ANQGSEA come from the germline V gene. CDR3 in amino acids: CSVASGGTSEQYF. The CDR3 DNA is TGCAGCGTCGCGTCAGGGGGTACGTCCGAGCAGTACTTC.

V is TRBV7-9 and J is TRBJ2-7; 9 positions match TRBD2. V was pared by 6 bases and J by 7 bases, with 7 bases of the junction left unmatched. Germline loops: CDR1 SEHNR, CDR2 FQNEAQ (reference sequence). The CDR3 loop spans 13 amino acids. For the CDR3, the DNA is TGTGCCAGCAGTGCGGGAGGGACCTTGGAGCAGTACTTC. Translation: CASSAGGTLEQYF.

This clonotype was seen many times. The chain carries TRBV6-5 and TRBJ2-2; weak D call: TRBD2 (6 bases). The CDR3 is made up of 15 amino acids. Deletions cut 5 bases from V and 3 bases from J, with 13 bases between. Looked up from germline, CDR1 is MNHEY and CDR2 is SVGAGI. CDR3 residues: CASSLLASHTGELFF. Written as DNA, the CDR3 is TGTGCCAGCAGTCTCCTAGCGTCCCACACCGGGGAGCTGTTTTTT.

This chain joins TRBV7-9 and TRBJ1-1; TRBD1 is a possible D gene (5 bases). Germline CDR1 is SEHNR and CDR2 is FQNEAQ (reference sequence). CDR3 length: 15 residues. The ends were cut back, 5 bases at V and 8 bases at J, with 21 bases in the middle. The CDR3 nucleotides are TGTGCCAGCAGCCAATATGGGGACCGACTAAACGAAGCTTTCTTT. Its protein product is CASSQYGDRLNEAFF.

This clonotype has at least ten counts. The chain employs TRBV11-3 and TRBJ2-6, with TRBD2 matching 7 bases. CDR1 and CDR2 from the germline V gene are SGHNT and YENEEA. The CDR3 contains 16 residues. Germline trimming cut 1 base from V and 0 bases from J; bases unmatched to any gene: 0. CDR3 nucleotide sequence: TGTGCCAGCAGCTTAGGCGGGGGCTCTGGGGCCAACGTCCTGACTTTC. It translates to CASSLGGGSGANVLTF.

The chain recombines TRBV27 with TRBJ2-7; D unclear. The germline CDR1 and CDR2 sequences are MNHEY and SMNVEV (reference sequence). CDR3 length equals 13 residues. The V end was cut by 2 bases, the J end by 6 bases, with 11 bases between. CDR3 loop: CASSLAPRGEQYF. The CDR3 DNA reads as TGTGCCAGCAGTTTAGCCCCGCGTGGCGAGCAGTACTTC.

This clonotype was counted between two and nine times. The chain combines TRBV5-1 with TRBJ1-5, with TRBD1 matching 10 bases. The J call is in doubt because the DNA end fits TRBJ2-3 better. The CDR3 loop spans 16 amino acids. Germline V gene sequence: CDR1 SGHRS, CDR2 YFSETQ. CDR3 nucleotide sequence: TGCGCCAGCGGCCCGACCGGGACAGGGGCCGCAGATACGCAGTATTTT. This codes for CASGPTGTGAADTQYF.

The J gene is TRBJ1-6, the V gene TRBV7-8; D is possibly TRBD1 (5 bases). Trimming stripped 6 bases from V and 2 bases from J, with 14 bases between. Germline V gene data show CDR1 as SGHVS and CDR2 as FQNEAQ. The CDR3 totals 16 residues. DNA for the CDR3: TGTGCCAGCAGGTCCCCGGGACCTCCCTATAATTCACCCCTCCACTTT. Its translation: CASRSPGPPYNSPLHF.

The rearrangement links TRBV20-1 to TRBJ2-1; TRBD2 matches 9 bases. V shed 5 bases, J shed 0 bases, and the junction held 5 bases outside the gene matches. CDR1 is DFQATT and CDR2 is SNEGSKA in the germline V gene (reference sequence). CDR3 length: 15 amino acids. Here the CDR3 DNA reads TGCAGTGCTGGGCCGACTAGCGGCTCCTACAATGAGCAGTTCTTC. Residues: CSAGPTSGSYNEQFF.